Included here is one TCR beta chain sequence, with context. This clone was counted a few times. Its antigen remains undetermined. No base quality values were provided; no much bigger clone lies one nucleotide off. Libraries were made using the immunoSEQ multiplex PCR assay. To provide template for TCR sequencing, every sample had RNA extracted and reverse transcribed into cDNA. SuperScript III was used to make first-strand cDNA, primed with a 2:1 mix of oligo-dT and random hexamers. Amplification bias was assessed with a synthetic immune receptor repertoire, and residual bias was removed computationally. The study's processing was this. Raw reads were preprocessed for error removal, and CDR3 was defined according to IMGT conventions as running from the conserved cysteine to phenylalanine. Clonality was computed as 1 minus the Shannon entropy, with the entropy normalized by log2 of the number of productive unique TCRs. CD4 or CD8 identity of scalp clones was inferred by cross-referencing scalp TCRbeta sequences with sorted blood CD4 and CD8 repertoires. This is the immuneACCESS table as TCRdb keeps it, with only in-frame sequences that have V and J called. A part of the clones is gone; compared with another copy, unresolved V genes explain less than half, and the rest is unexplained. The D gene and trimming were derived from the DNA, and the V and J assignments and clone size from that table. The sample has 150,000 to 200,000 clones on record, 65% to 75% of them singletons. The top ten constitute roughly 10% of the sample.

The sample originates from a study of CD8+ T cells in alopecia areata (dated by TCRdb to about 2018). Some background on the complete study: The treated patients took part in an open-label pilot trial in which moderate-to-severe alopecia areata was treated with oral tofacitinib at 5 to 10 mg twice daily. Human TCRbeta sequencing covered scalp tissue and sorted CD4+ and CD8+ peripheral blood T cells from patchy and totalis/universalis alopecia areata patients and healthy controls. RNA came from the PAXgene miRNA kit for fixed scalp, the miRNeasy kit for PBMCs, and the RNeasy kit for mouse skin. Tofacitinib was given for 6 to 18 months, followed by 6 months of follow-up off drug to assess delayed response and recurrence. Tofacitinib-treated patients had biopsies at baseline and at 4 and 24 weeks of treatment, with a later scalp biopsy in several patients. Scalp clonality was compared across normal scalp (n=4), patchy alopecia areata scalp (n=8), and alopecia totalis/universalis scalp (n=8). The study used high-throughput TCRbeta sequencing to examine T cell clonal expansion in alopecia areata, in both the C3H/HeJ mouse model and human patients. Amplification of TCRbeta CDR3 regions was done by immunoSEQ multiplex PCR using 35 Vbeta forward primers and 13 Jbeta reverse primers. Broader findings and caveats from the paper: Shared TCR sequences between patients were less evident than in mice, which may be partly attributable to HLA diversity in the patient population. Scalp TCR repertoire analysis is complicated because resident alphabeta T cells in normal human skin are also sequenced, whereas mouse skin is dominated by gammadelta T cells. Higher clonality and more expanded CD8+ clones were observed in lesional scalp than in normal scalp, particularly in alopecia totalis/universalis, a finding suggestive of antigenic drive.

The time point label here, explained by the study, means: baseline before oral tofacitinib. Lesional scalp punch biopsies and peripheral blood were obtained from alopecia areata patients. PBMCs were isolated by density centrifugation and stained for CD3, CD4 and CD8, after which CD4+ and CD8+ T cells were sorted on a FACSAria. V loses 4 bases of germline sequence and J loses 0 bases, and the interval between the two ends is 10 bases. Reading from cysteine to phenylalanine, the CDR3 counts 14 amino acids. Here the CDR3 DNA is all that survives: 42 bases in frame from base 1. CDR1 and CDR2 (SEHNR, FQNEAQ) derive from the germline V gene (reference sequence).

The TCR was taken from a human donor with alopecia areata. Recombination connected TRBV7-9 to TRBJ2-7; no D gene call is confident. Source: CD8+ T cells sorted from blood, taken at week 0. The DNA sequence is given as TGTGCCAGCAGCTCCCCCGGGTCCTCCTACGAGCAGTACTTC. This codes for CASSSPGSSYEQYF.